These T cell receptor beta chains were read from a single sample in a study of shared clonotypes between healthy human individuals. Produced via immunoSEQ multiplex PCR; TCRdb's table is partial and in-frame only. The profile covers roughly 2.1 million clones, with approximately 94% appearing a single time and over 1.5% taken by the ten largest. The sample comprised naive CD8+ T cells from PBMCs. The receptors stem from a young man in good health. Some clones in this sample may be carry-over from other donors' samples. Each CDR3 is given with its conserved first and last residue. The order of the fields is V gene, D gene, clone size, J gene, CDR3 DNA, CDR3 protein. D genes are given only for firm matches. Clone size is shown for a subset of rows, as once, few, many or a class of expanded clone.

v_gene: TRBV7-2; d_gene: -; abundance: once; j_gene: TRBJ2-3; CDR3nt: TGTGCCAGCAGCTTGCTAGCAGCTAGCACAGATACGCAGTATTTT; CDR3aa: CASSLLAASTDTQYF
v_gene: TRBV5-6; d_gene: -; abundance: -; j_gene: TRBJ1-2; CDR3nt: TGTGCCAGCAGCTTGAGTCGGGCCCCCGTCGCCTATGGCTACACCTTC; CDR3aa: CASSLSRAPVAYGYTF
v_gene: TRBV2; d_gene: -; abundance: -; j_gene: TRBJ1-5; CDR3nt: TGTGCCAGCAGTCCGATTACTTCCAATCAGCCCCAGCATTTT; CDR3aa: CASSPITSNQPQHF
v_gene: TRBV29-1; d_gene: TRBD2; abundance: once; j_gene: TRBJ2-2; CDR3nt: TGCAGCGTTGAGGGGCTAGCGGGAGGCTCCGGGGAGCTGTTTTTT; CDR3aa: CSVEGLAGGSGELFF
v_gene: TRBV28; d_gene: -; abundance: -; j_gene: TRBJ2-1; CDR3nt: TGTGCCAGCACCACCGAGGAAGGAGGGAATGAGCAGTTCTTC; CDR3aa: CASTTEEGGNEQFF
v_gene: TRBV19; d_gene: -; abundance: few; j_gene: TRBJ2-7; CDR3nt: TGTGCCAGTAGTATAGTGGACAGAGCCTACGAGCAGTACTTC; CDR3aa: CASSIVDRAYEQYF
v_gene: TRBV7-9; d_gene: TRBD2; abundance: -; j_gene: TRBJ2-6; CDR3nt: TGTGCCAGCAGCCCAGGGGCTAGCGGGAGGTCTGGGGCCAACGTCCTGACTTTC; CDR3aa: CASSPGASGRSGANVLTF
v_gene: TRBV11-2; d_gene: -; abundance: few; j_gene: TRBJ1-1; CDR3nt: TGTGCCAGCAGCTTCGGCACTGAAGCTTTCTTT; CDR3aa: CASSFGTEAFF
v_gene: TRBV4-1; d_gene: -; abundance: once; j_gene: TRBJ2-1; CDR3nt: TGCGCCAGCAGCCCGTGGGCGCAGGTCGTGGGGCAGTTCTTC; CDR3aa: CASSPWAQVVGQFF
v_gene: TRBV7-9; d_gene: -; abundance: -; j_gene: TRBJ2-7; CDR3nt: TGTGCCAGCAGCTTAGTTGGCAGGGCGAACGAGCAGTACTTC; CDR3aa: CASSLVGRANEQYF
v_gene: TRBV28; d_gene: -; abundance: once; j_gene: TRBJ1-3; CDR3nt: TGTGCCAGCACCTGGGGGGTGGCAAACACCATATATTTT; CDR3aa: CASTWGVANTIYF
v_gene: TRBV12-2; d_gene: -; abundance: -; j_gene: TRBJ2-3; CDR3nt: TGTGCAAGTCGCTTAGGCGGTGGAGATACGCAGTATTTT; CDR3aa: CASRLGGGDTQYF
v_gene: TRBV7-2; d_gene: TRBD1; abundance: -; j_gene: TRBJ1-2; CDR3nt: TGTGCCAGCAGCGCCCCCCAGGACAGGGACAATGGCTACACCTTC; CDR3aa: CASSAPQDRDNGYTF
v_gene: TRBV7-8; d_gene: -; abundance: -; j_gene: TRBJ2-7; CDR3nt: TGTGCCAGCAGCCGAGCCGGGACATGGTCATCCTACGAGCAGTACTTC; CDR3aa: CASSRAGTWSSYEQYF
v_gene: TRBV27; d_gene: -; abundance: -; j_gene: TRBJ2-7; CDR3nt: TGTGCCAGCAGCACCGTCGTCTCAACAGGGATCAACGAGCAGTACTTC; CDR3aa: CASSTVVSTGINEQYF
v_gene: TRBV28; d_gene: TRBD2; abundance: -; j_gene: TRBJ2-3; CDR3nt: TGTGCCAGCAGTTTTGAGACAGGGGGGACTAGCGGGAGGGCCACAGATACGCAGTATTTT; CDR3aa: CASSFETGGTSGRATDTQYF
v_gene: TRBV7-2; d_gene: TRBD2; abundance: -; j_gene: TRBJ2-3; CDR3nt: TGTGCCAGCAGCTTAATCGCGGGACTAGCGACTAGCACAGATACGCAGTATTTT; CDR3aa: CASSLIAGLATSTDTQYF
v_gene: TRBV27; d_gene: -; abundance: once; j_gene: TRBJ2-7; CDR3nt: TGTGCCATCCGCTCCGGAGGGGGCGAGCAGTACTTC; CDR3aa: CAIRSGGGEQYF
v_gene: TRBV7-9; d_gene: TRBD2; abundance: -; j_gene: TRBJ2-7; CDR3nt: TGTGCCAGCAGCCCCCTCGCGGGAGATAGTGGCGAGCAGTACTTC; CDR3aa: CASSPLAGDSGEQYF
v_gene: TRBV6-5; d_gene: TRBD2; abundance: -; j_gene: TRBJ2-1; CDR3nt: TGTGCCAGCAGCCGGGAGGGGGAGTTTCAGGGTGAGCAGTTCTTC; CDR3aa: CASSREGEFQGEQFF
v_gene: TRBV5-6; d_gene: -; abundance: -; j_gene: TRBJ1-1; CDR3nt: TGTGCCAGCAGCCCGTTACGGTTGAACACTGAAGCTTTCTTT; CDR3aa: CASSPLRLNTEAFF
v_gene: TRBV27; d_gene: TRBD2; abundance: -; j_gene: TRBJ2-1; CDR3nt: TGTGCCAGCAGTTTTGCGGGAGTCTACAATGAGCAGTTCTTC; CDR3aa: CASSFAGVYNEQFF
v_gene: TRBV6-1; d_gene: TRBD2; abundance: -; j_gene: TRBJ2-7; CDR3nt: TGTGCCAGCAGTGTCGTTGCCAGCGGGAGGTACGAGCAGTACTTC; CDR3aa: CASSVVASGRYEQYF
v_gene: TRBV15; d_gene: -; abundance: -; j_gene: TRBJ2-5; CDR3nt: TGTGCCACCAGCAGAGGAGGCGAGAAAGGGACCCAGTACTTC; CDR3aa: CATSRGGEKGTQYF
v_gene: TRBV7-9; d_gene: -; abundance: -; j_gene: TRBJ1-2; CDR3nt: TGTGCCAGCAGCCCCGGGGCGGGCGTCTATGGCTACACCTTC; CDR3aa: CASSPGAGVYGYTF
v_gene: TRBV7-9; d_gene: TRBD1; abundance: -; j_gene: TRBJ1-1; CDR3nt: TGTGCCAGCAGCTCATATCCGGGACAGGGATATAGAGACACTGAAGCTTTCTTT; CDR3aa: CASSSYPGQGYRDTEAFF
v_gene: TRBV29-1; d_gene: -; abundance: once; j_gene: TRBJ2-7; CDR3nt: TGCAGCACCTTATCGGGCGGGCCCTCCTACGAGCAGTACTTC; CDR3aa: CSTLSGGPSYEQYF
v_gene: TRBV5-5; d_gene: TRBD1; abundance: -; j_gene: TRBJ2-7; CDR3nt: TGTGCCAGCAGCTCATCCGGGACAGGGGCCTACGAGCAGTACTTC; CDR3aa: CASSSSGTGAYEQYF
v_gene: TRBV5-4; d_gene: -; abundance: -; j_gene: TRBJ1-1; CDR3nt: TGTGCCAGCAGCCCTCCCACAGGGAACACTGAAGCTTTCTTT; CDR3aa: CASSPPTGNTEAFF
v_gene: TRBV9; d_gene: -; abundance: -; j_gene: TRBJ2-1; CDR3nt: TGTGCCAGCAGCGCCCTGGGGGGAAGCTATGAGCAGTTCTTC; CDR3aa: CASSALGGSYEQFF
v_gene: TRBV19; d_gene: -; abundance: -; j_gene: TRBJ2-7; CDR3nt: TGTGCCAGTAGCTCGGCGGGGACGTACGAGCAGTACTTC; CDR3aa: CASSSAGTYEQYF
v_gene: TRBV28; d_gene: -; abundance: -; j_gene: TRBJ2-7; CDR3nt: TGTGCCAGCAGTTACGGGACCGCGGGGCCGCTCAGCGAGCAGTACTTC; CDR3aa: CASSYGTAGPLSEQYF
v_gene: TRBV10-1; d_gene: -; abundance: -; j_gene: TRBJ2-3; CDR3nt: TGCGCCAGCAGTGAGTTAGCCGCAGATACGCAGTATTTT; CDR3aa: CASSELAADTQYF
v_gene: TRBV7-8; d_gene: TRBD2; abundance: once; j_gene: TRBJ2-1; CDR3nt: TGTGCCAGCAGCTTTGCTAGCGGTCTATACAATGAGCAGTTCTTC; CDR3aa: CASSFASGLYNEQFF
v_gene: TRBV19; d_gene: -; abundance: -; j_gene: TRBJ1-5; CDR3nt: TGTGCCAGTAGTATAACGAGCGGGGGCTATAGCAATCAGCCCCAGCATTTT; CDR3aa: CASSITSGGYSNQPQHF
v_gene: TRBV7-2; d_gene: -; abundance: -; j_gene: TRBJ2-7; CDR3nt: TGTGCCAGCAGCGAGCGCGTCGGGATTAACTACGAGCAGTACTTC; CDR3aa: CASSERVGINYEQYF
v_gene: TRBV4-1; d_gene: TRBD1; abundance: once; j_gene: TRBJ2-7; CDR3nt: TGCGCCAGCAGCCAAGCGGACAGGGCCTACGAGCAGTACTTC; CDR3aa: CASSQADRAYEQYF
v_gene: TRBV14; d_gene: -; abundance: few; j_gene: TRBJ1-4; CDR3nt: TGTGCCAGCAGTCCAATCCGGGAGCAAAAACTGTTTTTT; CDR3aa: CASSPIREQKLFF
v_gene: TRBV7-2; d_gene: -; abundance: -; j_gene: TRBJ1-4; CDR3nt: TGTGCCAGCAGCCCAGATGGCAGACTCAATGAAAAACTGTTTTTT; CDR3aa: CASSPDGRLNEKLFF
v_gene: TRBV6-1; d_gene: TRBD1; abundance: -; j_gene: TRBJ2-6; CDR3nt: TGTGCCAGCAGTGAGGTCGACAGGGCTGGGGCCAACGTCCTGACTTTC; CDR3aa: CASSEVDRAGANVLTF
v_gene: TRBV28; d_gene: -; abundance: -; j_gene: TRBJ2-7; CDR3nt: TGTGCCAGCAGTCCCCACAGGGAACTGTACGAGCAGTACTTC; CDR3aa: CASSPHRELYEQYF